The T cell receptor beta chain under discussion was sequenced for a study of beta chain features in type 1 diabetes. Notes on the study in general: There was a moderate but significant shortening of TCRB CDR3s in all four CD4+ subsets of Type 1 diabetes patients. Resolution of whether HLA type affects TCRB rearrangement was not achieved here.

A word on this clone: Its antigen is undetermined.

Reverse transcription of all isolated RNA meant that expressed TCRB transcripts were sequenced. Sequenced by immunoSEQ multiplex PCR; TCRdb stores in-frame clones only, minus some. The table includes hundreds of thousands of clones, 13% to 15% detected once. Germline V gene data show CDR1 as WNHNN and CDR2 as SYGVQD (reference sequence). This CDR3 region has 15 residues. V lost 3 bases, J lost 0 bases, and 9 bases lay in between. Sequenced material: naive CD4+ T cells from blood. V is TRBV10-1 and J is TRBJ2-1; D is undetermined. The TCR originated in a woman in her thirties or forties in good health. CDR3 protein: CASSESTGSYNEQFF. The DNA for the CDR3 is TGCGCCAGCAGTGAAAGTACCGGCTCCTACAATGAGCAGTTCTTC.